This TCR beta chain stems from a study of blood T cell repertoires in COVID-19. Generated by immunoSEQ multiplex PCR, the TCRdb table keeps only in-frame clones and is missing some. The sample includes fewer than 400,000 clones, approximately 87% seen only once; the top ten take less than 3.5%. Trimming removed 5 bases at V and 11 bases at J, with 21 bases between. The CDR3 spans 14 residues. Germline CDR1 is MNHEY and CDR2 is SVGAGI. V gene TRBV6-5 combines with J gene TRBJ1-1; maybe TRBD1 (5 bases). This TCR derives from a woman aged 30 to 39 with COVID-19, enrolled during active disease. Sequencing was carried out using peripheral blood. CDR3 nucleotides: TGTGCCAGCAGTCCCCAAGGGGTTCGTATGGGCGCTTTCTTT. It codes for CASSPQGVRMGAFF.